This TCR beta chain was captured by sequencing in a study of T cell responses to AZD1222 COVID-19 vaccine. Study observations and caveats: The span of vaccine-associated CD4 TCRs extended across spike, with dominance at 160-218 and 743-854.

This clone was recorded only once. Its target is unknown. Repertoires were generated with immunoSEQ multiplex PCR, while TCRdb's copy carries only in-frame clones and drops some. The sample has about 150,000 clones; 85% to 95% are singletons. V was clipped by 4 bases and J by 2 bases, with 12 bases between them. Germline values: CDR1 MDHEN, CDR2 SYDVKM. The CDR3 totals 15 residues. This chain links TRBV28 with TRBJ2-4; tentatively, D is TRBD1 (6 bases). The source is an adult in good health. Sequencing was performed on peripheral blood, taken on day 0 of AZD1222 vaccination. The CDR3 here is CASSSTQGTKNIQYF. CDR3 DNA: TGTGCCAGCAGTTCGACACAGGGTACCAAAAACATTCAGTACTTC.